These T cell receptor beta chains were read from a single sample in a study of cytomegalovirus exposure and HLA in healthy donors. Assay: immunoSEQ multiplex PCR; the TCRdb copy retains only in-frame clones and omits some. The sample yields 65,000 to 90,000 clones, 85% to 95% seen once. The sequenced material came from PBMCs. These receptors all come from a man between 18 and 29 years old in good health and CMV-seronegative. The CDR3 runs from the conserved cysteine through the conserved F or W. A D gene is named only where the DNA matches it firmly. Clone size is not always given. Where it is, it says once, few, many or a class for expanded clones.

TRBJ1-2,TRBV11-2,NA,NA,TGTGCCAGCAGCTTAGGGGCCTTCTATGGCTACACCTTC,CASSLGAFYGYTF
TRBJ2-7,TRBV27,NA,TRBD1,TGTGCCAGCAGTTCTGCCGGGACAGGCACCTACGAGCAGTACTTC,CASSSAGTGTYEQYF
TRBJ2-2,TRBV7-3,NA,NA,TGTGCCAGCAGCCCTGAGGGAGGGACAGGGAACACCGGGGAGCTGTTTTTT,CASSPEGGTGNTGELFF
TRBJ2-1,TRBV2,NA,NA,TGTGCCTCTGGATTAGGGACTTTGTTTTACAATGAGCAGTTCTTC,CASGLGTLFYNEQFF
TRBJ1-3,TRBV19,NA,NA,TGTGCCAGTAGTATAGATAGTTTCTCTGGAAACACCATATATTTT,CASSIDSFSGNTIYF
TRBJ2-7,TRBV14,once,NA,TGTGCCAGCAAGCCAACAGGCGGGGAGCCCTACGAGCAGTACTTC,CASKPTGGEPYEQYF
TRBJ2-3,TRBV14,NA,NA,TGTGCCAGCAGCCAAGTTCGCTGGGCGAGCACAGATACGCAGTATTTT,CASSQVRWASTDTQYF
TRBJ1-2,TRBV4-2,NA,NA,TGTGCCAGCAGCCCAGCCCACAGGGTCGACTATGGCTACACCTTC,CASSPAHRVDYGYTF
TRBJ2-7,TRBV5-1,NA,TRBD2,TGCGCCAGCAGCTCCGGGACTAGTTCCTACGAGCAGTACTTC,CASSSGTSSYEQYF
TRBJ2-5,TRBV18,NA,TRBD2,TGTGCCAGCTCACCTATGGCGGGGGGGTCTTCGGAGACCCAGTACTTC,CASSPMAGGSSETQYF
TRBJ2-1,TRBV27,NA,NA,TGTGCCAGCAGTTTCCTTTCGATAGCGAGCTCCTACAATGAGCAGTTCTTC,CASSFLSIASSYNEQFF
TRBJ1-2,TRBV6-1,once,NA,TGTGCCAGCAGTGAGGAGGGACCTATGGGCTATAGCTATGGCTACACCTTC,CASSEEGPMGYSYGYTF
TRBJ1-2,TRBV15,NA,NA,TGTGCCACCAGCAGAGTCAGGGAAACGAACTATGGCTACACCTTC,CATSRVRETNYGYTF
TRBJ2-7,TRBV2,NA,NA,TGTGCCAGCAGTGAAATACGGACGGAGGGTTTCTCCTACGAGCAGTACTTC,CASSEIRTEGFSYEQYF
TRBJ2-2,TRBV6-5,once,NA,TGTGCCAGCAGTATGGGGCTTCTCAACACCGGGGAGCTGTTTTTT,CASSMGLLNTGELFF
TRBJ2-7,TRBV7-2,NA,NA,TGTGCCAGCAGTACCCGCCTATCTCACGAGCAGTACTTC,CASSTRLSHEQYF
TRBJ2-5,TRBV28,NA,NA,TGTGCCAGCAGCCATCAGGGTCTCCAAGAGACCCAGTACTTC,CASSHQGLQETQYF
TRBJ1-2,TRBV9,NA,NA,TGTGCCAGCAGCGACTCTTCTTCAGGGGCCCCCTACTATGGCTACACCTTC,CASSDSSSGAPYYGYTF
TRBJ2-3,TRBV27,NA,TRBD2,TGTGCCAGCAGTCCCCGACCGACTAGCGGGGCTGATACGCAGTATTTT,CASSPRPTSGADTQYF
TRBJ1-4,TRBV11-2,once,NA,TGTGCCAGCAGCTTAGAATTGTGGGCTAAACCGAATGAAAAACTGTTTTTT,CASSLELWAKPNEKLFF
TRBJ2-1,TRBV7-2,NA,NA,TGTGCCAGCAGCTTAGGAGGGGGTGAGCAGTTCTTC,CASSLGGGEQFF
TRBJ2-3,TRBV6-6,NA,TRBD2,TGTGCCAGCAGTTACGGACTAGCGGGGAAGTATTTT,CASSYGLAGKYF
TRBJ1-1,TRBV30,NA,NA,TGTGCCTGGAGTAGAGGGGGGGCGAATGAAGCTTTCTTT,CAWSRGGANEAFF
TRBJ2-7,TRBV19,NA,TRBD2,TGTGCCAGTAGTATACAGGCTAGCGGAAGGCAGTACTTC,CASSIQASGRQYF
TRBJ2-1,TRBV10-2,NA,TRBD2,TGCGCCAGCAGTGATACCGCCCGACTAGCGGGGACTTTGAATGAGCAGTTCTTC,CASSDTARLAGTLNEQFF
TRBJ1-2,TRBV9,NA,NA,TGTGCCAGCAGCGACCACAGGACTACTAACTATGGCTACACCTTC,CASSDHRTTNYGYTF
TRBJ2-3,TRBV28,NA,TRBD2,TGTGCCAGCAGTTTCGATGGCACGGGACTAGCGGGGGCCGGCACAGATACGCAGTATTTT,CASSFDGTGLAGAGTDTQYF
TRBJ2-3,TRBV19,NA,NA,TGTGCCAGTAGTATTCACAGGGAGACCACAGATACGCAGTATTTT,CASSIHRETTDTQYF
TRBJ1-2,TRBV27,NA,TRBD1,TGTGCCAGCCGAAGTACAGGGGTAGCTAACTATGGCTACACCTTC,CASRSTGVANYGYTF
TRBJ2-1,TRBV19,NA,NA,TGTGCCAGTAGTATTGCGGGAAGCCCCGGTGAGCAGTTCTTC,CASSIAGSPGEQFF
TRBJ2-7,TRBV18,NA,NA,TGTGCCAGCTCACCGGAGGCAGGGGCCTACGAGCAGTACTTC,CASSPEAGAYEQYF
TRBJ1-6,TRBV4-3,NA,NA,TGCGCCAGCAGCCAAGAACGGTGGAGCTCCTATAATTCACCCCTCCACTTT,CASSQERWSSYNSPLHF
TRBJ1-2,TRBV7-2,once,TRBD1,TGTGCCAGCAGCTCCGGACAGGGGGACTATGGCTACACCTTC,CASSSGQGDYGYTF